The clone carrying this T cell receptor beta chain appeared a few times. Its antigen is not identified. Using its own MiXCR run on the 5' RACE reads, TCRdb lists one record per CDR3 protein. The sample lists about 27,000 distinct CDR3 sequences, 6.9% occurring once. The CDR3 is made up of 15 amino acids. In germline, CDR1 is MNHNS, CDR2 SASEGT. V was shortened by 5 bases and J by 1 base, with 13 bases between the two germline ends. This entry comes from a study of spatial heterogeneity in lung cancer. Time point given: sample taken at primary tumor resection. Sequencing of whole RNA from tumor, nontumor lung or frozen PBMC involved no sorting. General study results and limits: Circulating ubiquitous expanded tumor TCRs were observed more frequently at resection than at follow-up.

The chain uses TRBV6-1 and TRBJ2-3, with TRBD1 as a possible D gene (6 bases). This receptor was taken from a male donor with early-stage non-small cell lung cancer. The specimen comprised PBMCs, sampled at surgery. The DNA of the CDR3 is TGTGCCAGCAGTCCGTCGGGACATGGCACAGATACGCAGTATTTT. It codes for CASSPSGHGTDTQYF.